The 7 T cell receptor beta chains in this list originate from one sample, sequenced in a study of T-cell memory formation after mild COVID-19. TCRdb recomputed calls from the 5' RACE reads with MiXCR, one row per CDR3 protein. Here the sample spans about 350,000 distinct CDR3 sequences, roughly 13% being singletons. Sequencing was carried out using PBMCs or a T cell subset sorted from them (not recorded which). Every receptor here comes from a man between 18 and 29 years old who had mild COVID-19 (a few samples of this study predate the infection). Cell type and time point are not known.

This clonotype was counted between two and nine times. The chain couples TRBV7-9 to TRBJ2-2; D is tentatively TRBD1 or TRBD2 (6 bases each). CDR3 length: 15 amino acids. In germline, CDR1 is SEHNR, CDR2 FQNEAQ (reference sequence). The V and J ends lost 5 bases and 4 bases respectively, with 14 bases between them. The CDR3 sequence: CASSPGAEITGELFF. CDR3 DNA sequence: TGTGCCAGCAGCCCGGGGGCAGAAATCACCGGGGAGCTGTTTTTT.

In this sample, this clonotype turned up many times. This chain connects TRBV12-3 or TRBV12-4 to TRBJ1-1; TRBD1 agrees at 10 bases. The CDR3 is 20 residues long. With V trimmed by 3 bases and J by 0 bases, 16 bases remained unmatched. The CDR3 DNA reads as TGTGCCAGCAGTTTTCTTAGGGGCGGGACAGGGGATCTCGTGAACACTGAAGCTTTCTTT. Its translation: CASSFLRGGTGDLVNTEAFF.

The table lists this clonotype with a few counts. The CDR3: CASSWGQDSYEQYF. Here the CDR3 DNA reads TGTGCCAGCAGTTGGGGACAGGACTCCTACGAGCAGTACTTC. The chain joins TRBV6-6 to TRBJ2-7; 8 bases line up with TRBD1. V lost 4 bases, J lost 0 bases, and 2 bases stayed unmatched. The CDR3 loop spans 14 amino acids. Germline values: CDR1 MNHNY, CDR2 SVGAGI (reference sequence).

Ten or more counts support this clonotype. The CDR3 here is CASSQGRQLISYEQYF. The CDR3 DNA reads TGCGCCAGCAGCCAAGGACGTCAACTTATCTCCTACGAGCAGTACTTC. The chain has TRBV4-3 and TRBJ2-7; D gene ambiguous. Germline V gene data show CDR1 as LGHNA and CDR2 as YSLEER. Trimming removed 1 base at V and 0 bases at J, with 13 bases between. The CDR3 covers 16 residues.

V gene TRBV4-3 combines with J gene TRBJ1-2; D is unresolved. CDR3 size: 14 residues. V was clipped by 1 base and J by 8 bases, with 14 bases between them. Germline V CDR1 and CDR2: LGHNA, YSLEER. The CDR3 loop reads CASSQVHGSGGYTF. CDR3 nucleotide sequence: TGCGCCAGCAGCCAAGTACATGGGTCTGGGGGCTACACCTTC.

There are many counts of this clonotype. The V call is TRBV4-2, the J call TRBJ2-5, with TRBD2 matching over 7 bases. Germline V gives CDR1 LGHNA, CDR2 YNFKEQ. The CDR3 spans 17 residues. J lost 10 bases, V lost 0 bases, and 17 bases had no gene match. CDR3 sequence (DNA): TGTGCCAGCAGCCAAGATTTTGGCGGGGGTCCCCGGGGGAGCCAGTACTTC. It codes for CASSQDFGGGPRGSQYF.

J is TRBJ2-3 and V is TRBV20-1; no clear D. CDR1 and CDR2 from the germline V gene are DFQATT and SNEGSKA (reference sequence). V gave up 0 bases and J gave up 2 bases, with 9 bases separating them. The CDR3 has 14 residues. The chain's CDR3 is CSARDLGITDTQYF. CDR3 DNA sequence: TGCAGTGCTAGAGATCTGGGCATCACAGATACGCAGTATTTT.